The count of the clone carrying this TCR beta chain is one. Its antigen remains unknown. V lost 0 bases and J lost 5; bases outside the gene matches: 25. The CDR3 is 22 amino acids. Germline CDR1 is LNHNV and CDR2 is YYDKDF (reference sequence). This sample is drawn from a study of cytomegalovirus exposure and HLA in healthy donors. Overall study results and limits: A previous analysis found most TCR beta V segments productive roughly 87% or roughly 30% of the time. TCR beta chains numbering some 160 were designated cytomegalovirus-associated. The majority of TCR sequences were rare, yet some public TCRs appeared in many donors.

Researchers ran the PCR with 60 Vbeta and 13 Jbeta primers. As processed by the authors: Some 12 million shared chains were among the approximately 82 million unique TCR beta chains that a later analysis counted. Here immunoSEQ multiplex PCR was the method, and the copy in TCRdb shows in-frame clones only, minus some. From that table come the V and J calls and clone size; the DNA was used to work out D and trimming. The top ten hold approximately 2.1% of the sample, which has 150,000 to 200,000 clones, about 81% seen once. Specimen: PBMCs. This chain links TRBV15 with TRBJ2-1; 7 bases are shared with TRBD1. The sequence was obtained from a woman under 30 in good health and CMV-seronegative. CDR3: CATSREGRVGRGPYRTHNEQFF. The CDR3 DNA is TGTGCCACCAGCAGAGAGGGAAGGGTGGGAAGGGGGCCCTATCGGACCCACAATGAGCAGTTCTTC.